Presented here are 28 T cell receptor beta chains from one specimen sequenced in a study of vaccination and CD4 T cells after COVID-19. Cultured CD4+ T cells had their DNA profiled by the Oncomine TCR Beta short-read assay. TCRdb passed the PCR reads through MiXCR, listing each CDR3 protein once. The sample lists 2,000 to 3,000 distinct CDR3 sequences, 15% to 20% occurring once. Noted treatment: approximately 11-day PBMC culture with coronavirus spike peptide pools or control peptides (ViraFEST assay). Ahead of the COVID-19 pandemic (2011-2018), the CD4+ T cells of the unexposed donor were collected. These TCRs' antigens remain unknown. The sample consisted of CD4+ T cells from blood, cultured in vitro. These receptors were collected from a human donor in good health.

This clonotype was picked up a small number of times. CDR3 in amino acids: CASSLAVQPEYGYTF. As DNA, the CDR3 is TGCGCCAGCAGCTTGGCCGTACAGCCAGAATATGGCTACACCTTC. The genes are TRBV5-1 and TRBJ1-2; D not certain. The CDR3 contains 15 residues. Germline assignment: CDR1 SGHRS and CDR2 YFSETQ. V was cut by 0 bases and J by 5 bases, with 14 bases left in between.

This clonotype turned up a few times. The chain has TRBV4-1 and TRBJ1-2; possibly TRBD1 for D (6 bases). V dropped 6 bases and J dropped 8 bases, with 13 bases sitting between them. The germline gives CDR1 MGHRA, CDR2 YSYEKL. The CDR3 is made up of 12 amino acids. The CDR3 protein is CASSHAGGGYTF. In DNA form, the CDR3 reads TGCGCCAGCAGTCACGCTGGGGGCGGCTACACCTTC.

This clonotype is deemed medium-sized. This chain links TRBV7-3 with TRBJ2-1, with 9 bases matching TRBD1. The CDR3 covers 17 residues. Germline V gene sequence: CDR1 SGHTA, CDR2 FQGTGA. Germline trimming cut 5 bases from V and 5 bases from J; bases unmatched to any gene: 13. The CDR3, as DNA: TGTGCCAGCAGCCCCGGGACAGGGCCATTTGGGGACAATGAGCAGTTCTTC. It encodes CASSPGTGPFGDNEQFF.

Within the sample, this clonotype is medium-sized. The chain is built from TRBV6-2 or TRBV6-3 and TRBJ1-5; D gene uncertain. The V and J ends lost 8 bases and 2 bases respectively, with 10 bases between them. The germline gives CDR1 MNHEY, CDR2 SVGEGT. CDR3 length: 13 amino acids. In nucleotides, the CDR3 is TGTGCCAGCGTTAGGGATGGCAATCAGCCCCAGCATTTT. Translated: CASVRDGNQPQHF.

This clonotype has more than one count but fewer than ten. The J gene is TRBJ1-6, the V gene TRBV30; D remains unclear. The CDR3 is 16 residues long. V was shortened by 2 bases and J by 0 bases, with 11 bases between the two germline ends. Germline CDR1 and CDR2: GTSNPN and SVGIG (reference sequence). CDR3 coding DNA: TGTGCCTGGAGTCGGCACGACGTCTCCTATAATTCACCCCTCCACTTT. Amino acid sequence: CAWSRHDVSYNSPLHF.

The chain recombines TRBV4-2 with TRBJ1-2, with a possible D match to TRBD1 (6 bases). Per the germline V gene, CDR1 is LGHNA and CDR2 is YNFKEQ. The V and J ends lost 4 bases and 0 bases respectively, with 15 bases between them. The CDR3 covers 16 residues. CDR3 nucleotides: TGTGCCAGCAGCCGGCCCCTCTGGGACACTAACTATGGCTACACCTTC. Protein sequence: CASSRPLWDTNYGYTF.

V gene TRBV19 combines with J gene TRBJ1-4; D remains ambiguous. The V gene lost 4 bases and the J gene lost 8 bases, with 8 bases spanning the gap. Per germline, CDR1 LNHDA and CDR2 SQIVND (reference sequence). The CDR3 has 12 amino acids. Here the CDR3 reads CASSKSREKLFF. CDR3 DNA: TGTGCCAGTAGTAAAAGCAGGGAAAAACTGTTTTTT. The variable domain in full, completed from reference TRBV19 and TRBJ1-4, reads DGGITQSPKYLFRKEGQNVTLSCEQNLNHDAMYWYRQDPGQGLRLIYYSQIVNDFQKGDIAEGYSVSREKKESFPLTVTSAQKNPTAFYLCASSKSREKLFFGSGTQLSVL.

This clonotype was observed a few times. The chain joins TRBV7-3 to TRBJ2-6; unclear D gene. The germline gives CDR1 SGHTA, CDR2 FQGTGA. The CDR3 runs 17 residues. Deletions cut 4 bases from V and 1 base from J, with 14 bases between. The chain's CDR3 is CASSYRGGPSGANVLTF. In nucleotides, the CDR3 is TGTGCCAGCAGCTACCGCGGTGGCCCGTCTGGGGCCAACGTCCTGACTTTC.

V is TRBV6-2 or TRBV6-3 and J is TRBJ2-5; D gene uncertain. There are 14 residues in the CDR3. The germline gives CDR1 MNHEY, CDR2 SVGEGT. The V end lost 2 bases, the J end lost 1 base, and 8 bases lay between the germline ends. CDR3 DNA: TGTGCCAGCAGTTACGATGGAACCCAAGAGACCCAGTACTTC. This sequence encodes CASSYDGTQETQYF.

The chain is built from TRBV19 and TRBJ2-2; D remains unclear. CDR1 is LNHDA and CDR2 is SQIVND in the germline V gene (reference sequence). Trimming left V 4 bases short and J 7 bases short, with 10 bases between. This CDR3 contains 13 residues. Here the CDR3 reads CASSSQINGELFF. The CDR3 DNA sequence: TGTGCCAGTAGTAGTCAGATCAACGGGGAGCTGTTTTTT.

This clonotype has only a few counts. The rearrangement links TRBV16 to TRBJ2-7; possible D gene TRBD2, 5 bases. V lost 4 bases and J 7 bases, leaving 20 bases between the germline ends. The CDR3 is 15 residues long. Germline CDR1 reads KGHSY; CDR2 reads FQNENV. CDR3 in DNA: TGTGCCAGCAGCCCCCCGGGCCGGGGTTTGGGGGAGCAGTACTTC. This translates into CASSPPGRGLGEQYF.

By proportion, this clonotype is medium-sized. This chain joins TRBV24-1 and TRBJ2-2, with 7 positions matching TRBD1. Germline loops: CDR1 KGHDR, CDR2 SFDVKD. The J segment lost 5 bases and the V segment lost 11 bases, leaving 7 bases of the junction unmatched. The CDR3 has 13 residues. This chain's CDR3 is CAIQSRGTGELFF. The CDR3 DNA is TGTGCCATCCAATCCAGGGGGACCGGGGAGCTGTTTTTT.

This clonotype showed up just a few times. This chain links TRBV5-6 with TRBJ1-6, with 10 bases that match TRBD1. This CDR3 is built from 15 residues. The V and J ends lost 4 bases and 5 bases, in that order; junction bases with no gene match: 3. Germline CDR1 and CDR2: SGHDT and YYEEEE. CDR3 sequence reads: CASSPGTGDNSPLHF. CDR3 nucleotides: TGTGCCAGCAGCCCCGGGACAGGGGATAATTCACCCCTCCACTTT.

The V call is TRBV7-2, the J call TRBJ1-3, with D possibly TRBD1 on 6 matching bases. The CDR3 is 17 residues long. The germline V and J ends were trimmed by 3 bases and 0 bases, with 15 bases remaining between them. From germline, CDR1 is SGHTA and CDR2 FQGNSA. Written as DNA, the CDR3 is TGTGCCAGCAGCTTTGGGGCAGGGGTGAGCTCTGGAAACACCATATATTTT. It yields the protein CASSFGAGVSSGNTIYF.

This clonotype was found a few times. The chain has TRBV6-1 and TRBJ2-1; 8 positions match TRBD2. The CDR3 has 13 amino acids. From germline, CDR1 is MNHNS and CDR2 SASEGT. The J segment lost 10 bases and the V segment lost 8 bases, leaving 10 bases of the junction unmatched. The DNA of the CDR3 is TGTGCCAGCTCGGGGGGGGGCGGCTGGGAGCAGTTCTTC. Its protein product is CASSGGGGWEQFF.

By frequency in the sample, this clonotype is medium-sized. This rearrangement joins TRBV20-1 to TRBJ1-1; perhaps TRBD1 as D (5 bases). The germline V and J ends were trimmed by 4 bases and 6 bases, with 18 bases remaining between them. CDR1 is DFQATT and CDR2 is SNEGSKA in the germline V gene (reference sequence). This CDR3 has 14 residues. CDR3 amino acids: CSAKGPSSLAEAFF. CDR3 sequence (DNA): TGCAGTGCTAAGGGACCGTCGTCTTTGGCTGAAGCTTTCTTT.

This chain joins TRBV20-1 and TRBJ2-7; D is perhaps TRBD1 (6 bases). Germline CDR1 and CDR2: DFQATT and SNEGSKA (reference sequence). The V end was cut by 6 bases, the J end by 7 bases, with 22 bases between. This CDR3 is built from 14 residues. The CDR3 DNA reads TGCAGTGCCCCAATCAGGGGAGTACTCGATGAGCAGTACTTC. Translating gives CSAPIRGVLDEQYF.

The genes are TRBV7-6 and TRBJ2-3, with D unclear. Deletions cut 5 bases from V and 5 bases from J, with 11 bases between. The CDR3 consists of 13 residues. Looked up from germline, CDR1 is SGHVS and CDR2 is FNYEAQ. The CDR3 coding sequence is TGTGCCAGCAGCCAAGGGCTAAGAGATACGCAGTATTTT. Translated: CASSQGLRDTQYF.

In its sample, this clonotype ranks as medium-sized (0.01 to 0.1%). This chain joins TRBV20-1 and TRBJ1-2, with a possible D match to TRBD1 (5 bases). Deletions cut 5 bases from V and 2 bases from J, with 15 bases between. Germline CDR1 reads DFQATT; CDR2 reads SNEGSKA (reference sequence). This CDR3 contains 14 residues. CDR3 region: CSAVPGTANYGYTF. The CDR3 DNA reads TGCAGTGCTGTCCCGGGGACGGCCAACTATGGCTACACCTTC.

This clonotype was counted a few times. The chain has TRBV7-2 and TRBJ1-1; D perhaps matches TRBD1 (6 bases). The CDR3 has 11 amino acids. The V gene lost 5 bases and the J gene lost 7 bases, with 8 bases spanning the gap. The germline CDR1 and CDR2 sequences are SGHTA and FQGNSA. CDR3 DNA: TGTGCCAGCAGCCGGGACAATGAAGCTTTCTTT. This translates into CASSRDNEAFF.

This clonotype was detected a few times. V is TRBV20-1 and J is TRBJ2-4; D call uncertain. The CDR3 covers 10 residues. Germline lookup yields CDR1 DFQATT and CDR2 SNEGSKA (reference sequence). V was clipped by 6 bases and J by 5 bases, with 5 bases between them. The CDR3 DNA is TGCAGTGCCCCCCAAAACATTCAGTACTTC. Amino acid sequence: CSAPQNIQYF.

The V and J genes are TRBV9 and TRBJ1-5; D is perhaps TRBD1 (6 bases). V was clipped by 4 bases and J by 3 bases, with 14 bases between them. Germline V gene data show CDR1 as SGDLS and CDR2 as YYNGEE. There are 15 residues in the CDR3. The DNA for the CDR3 is TGTGCCAGCAGCCCCAGAGGGGACACCAATCAGCCCCAGCATTTT. It codes for CASSPRGDTNQPQHF.

The rearrangement joins TRBV9 to TRBJ2-7; TRBD1 matches at 10 bases. V gave up 4 bases and J gave up 3 bases; unmatched junction bases: 7. CDR1 and CDR2 from the germline V gene are SGDLS and YYNGEE. The CDR3 has 15 amino acids. The DNA of the CDR3 is TGTGCCAGCAGCCCAGTCCGGGACAGGGGCTACGAGCAGTACTTC. This gives the protein CASSPVRDRGYEQYF.

V gene TRBV18 combines with J gene TRBJ2-7; the D gene is possibly TRBD1 (5 bases). The CDR3 covers 14 residues. V was clipped by 0 bases and J by 3 bases, with 9 bases between them. Germline V gene data show CDR1 as KGHSH and CDR2 as LQKENI. The chain's CDR3 is CASSPPSRVYEQYF. CDR3 coding DNA: TGTGCCAGCTCACCACCCAGCAGGGTCTACGAGCAGTACTTC.

In the case of this clonotype: A much larger clone differs from this one at a single base, so this may be a read error. The chain links TRBV7-9 to TRBJ1-2, with TRBD1 matching over 10 bases. The germline CDR1 and CDR2 sequences are SEHNR and FQNEAQ (reference sequence). V shed 6 bases, J shed 4 bases, and the junction held 11 bases outside the gene matches. The CDR3 has 16 amino acids. CDR3 sequence (DNA): TGTGCCAGCAGGGTAACCCGGGACAGGGGAATCTATGGCTACACCTTC. This sequence encodes CASRVTRDRGIYGYTF.

This clonotype was counted between two and nine times. The V and J genes are TRBV7-9 and TRBJ2-3; perhaps D is TRBD1 or TRBD2 (5 bases each). The CDR3 has 16 residues. V shed 5 bases and J shed 6 bases, with 21 bases lying between them. The germline CDR1 and CDR2 sequences are SEHNR and FQNEAQ (reference sequence). The CDR3 DNA sequence: TGTGCCAGCAGCCCCCGAGGGGCCCCGGGCTCCGATACGCAGTATTTT. Translated: CASSPRGAPGSDTQYF.

This clonotype came up a few times. The chain is built from TRBV11-3 and TRBJ2-1, with D possibly TRBD2 on 6 matching bases. Trimming shortened V by 3 bases and J by 15 bases, and 21 bases separated the two germline ends. The CDR3 is 14 amino acids. Per germline, CDR1 SGHNT and CDR2 YENEEA. This CDR3 reads CASSFTTGRLGVFF. The CDR3 DNA sequence: TGTGCCAGCAGCTTCACGACCGGTCGACTAGGGGTGTTCTTC.

The genes are TRBV6-2 or TRBV6-3 and TRBJ2-1; TRBD2 matches at 9 bases. The CDR3 totals 18 residues. Germline assignment: CDR1 MNHEY and CDR2 SVGEGT. Unmatched junction bases numbered 9, after V lost 3 bases and J lost 0 bases. DNA for the CDR3: TGTGCCAGCAGTTATAGTGTGCTAGCGGGGAGCTCCTACAATGAGCAGTTCTTC. Translating gives CASSYSVLAGSSYNEQFF.